Presented here are 24 T cell receptor beta chains from one specimen sequenced in a study of blood T cell repertoires in COVID-19. Data came from immunoSEQ multiplex PCR; TCRdb stores just in-frame clones and leaves some out. The table shows around 200,000 clones, with 65% to 85% occurring only once. Source material: peripheral blood. Receptors were obtained from a man aged 40-49 years with active or convalescent COVID-19.

About this clone: Other nucleotide sequences from this sample produce the same CDR3. V usage is TRBV30 and J usage is TRBJ1-2; D is possibly TRBD1 (5 bases). Trimming took 0 bases from V and 5 from J, leaving 7 bases between them. Looked up from germline, CDR1 is GTSNPN and CDR2 is SVGIG (reference sequence). There are 12 residues in the CDR3. Here the CDR3 DNA reads TGTGCCTGGAGTGTACGGGGGTATGGCTACACCTTC. Amino acid sequence: CAWSVRGYGYTF.

The rearrangement links TRBV6-5 to TRBJ1-2; the match to TRBD1 covers 7 bases. Trimming at V came to 6 bases and at J to 5 bases, leaving 6 bases not matched to a gene. This CDR3 is 13 amino acids long. Germline V gene data show CDR1 as MNHEY and CDR2 as SVGAGI. The CDR3 sequence: CASSRQGHYGYTF. The CDR3 coding sequence is TGTGCCAGCAGCCGACAGGGTCATTATGGCTACACCTTC.

The CDR3 sequence: CASSDGTGGNEKLFF. CDR3 nucleotide sequence: TGCGCCAGCAGCGACGGGACAGGAGGTAATGAAAAACTGTTTTTT. V and J are TRBV5-1 and TRBJ1-4, with 8 bases matching TRBD1. Losses at the gene ends were 4 bases for V and 4 bases for J; bases not matched to a gene: 6. The germline CDR1 and CDR2 sequences are SGHRS and YFSETQ. This CDR3 has 15 residues.

V usage is TRBV5-1 and J usage is TRBJ1-2; TRBD1 aligns across 7 bases. The CDR3 is 16 residues long. Germline CDR1 SGHRS, CDR2 YFSETQ. Trimming took 4 bases from V and 4 from J; bases not matched to a gene: 13. CDR3 region: CASSPTPDRESYGYTF. CDR3 in DNA: TGCGCCAGCAGCCCCACCCCCGACAGGGAGAGCTATGGCTACACCTTC.

J is TRBJ1-4 and V is TRBV5-1; tentative D call: TRBD1 (5 bases). Germline loops: CDR1 SGHRS, CDR2 YFSETQ. The CDR3 length is 15 residues. V lost 7 bases and J lost 0, with 13 bases in between. The chain's CDR3 is CASGLQGSTNEKLFF. The DNA for the CDR3 is TGCGCCAGCGGATTGCAGGGATCAACTAATGAAAAACTGTTTTTT.

A single count supports this clone. The rearrangement links TRBV6-5 to TRBJ2-3; 8 nucleotides line up with TRBD1. With V trimmed by 5 bases and J by 6 bases, 10 bases remained unmatched. The CDR3 spans 15 residues. Germline-derived CDR1 and CDR2 are MNHEY and SVGAGI. The CDR3 bases are TGTGCCAGCAGTCCCCCGGGACAGGATGAGGATACGCAGTATTTT. Encoded protein: CASSPPGQDEDTQYF.

This clone was counted at least ten times. The chain uses TRBV19 and TRBJ2-7; 16 bases match TRBD2. Germline CDR1 LNHDA, CDR2 SQIVND (reference sequence). After removal of 10 bases from V and 3 bases from J, the junction contained 12 bases not matched to a gene. The CDR3 has 17 amino acids. CDR3 amino acids: CAIEAGTSGRARYEQYF. The CDR3 region has the DNA TGTGCCATCGAAGCCGGGACTAGCGGGAGGGCTCGCTACGAGCAGTACTTC.

The chain is built from TRBV6-5 and TRBJ2-7; TRBD2 agrees at 10 bases. The CDR3 has 15 residues. V was pared by 6 bases and J by 5 bases, with 10 bases of the junction left unmatched. The germline V gene has CDR1 MNHEY and CDR2 SVGAGI. The CDR3: CASRRSSGSIDEQYF. The CDR3 DNA follows: TGTGCCAGCAGACGCTCTAGCGGGAGTATTGACGAGCAGTACTTC.

The V gene is TRBV10-3, the J gene TRBJ2-1, with 10 bases fitting TRBD2. Germline loops: CDR1 ENHRY, CDR2 SYGVKD. V shed 2 bases, J shed 4 bases, and the junction held 11 bases outside the gene matches. This CDR3 spans 18 amino acids. CDR3 region: CAISELAAGGHAYNEQFF. The CDR3 nucleotides are TGTGCCATCAGTGAGCTCGCAGCGGGAGGGCATGCATACAATGAGCAGTTCTTC.

The chain is built from TRBV5-1 and TRBJ2-3, with D hard to call. V dropped 4 bases and J dropped 6 bases, with 15 bases sitting between them. There are 14 residues in the CDR3. The germline V gene encodes CDR1 SGHRS and CDR2 YFSETQ. CDR3 bases: TGCGCCAGCAGCAGGCTCCCTGTCAGGGATACGCAGTATTTT. Translated, it gives CASSRLPVRDTQYF. Based on the CDR3 plus reference TRBV5-1 and TRBJ2-3, the full variable domain is KAGVTQTPRYLIKTRGQQVTLSCSPISGHRSVSWYQQTPGQGLQFLFEYFSETQRNKGNFPGRFSGRQFSNSRSEMNVSTLELGDSALYLCASSRLPVRDTQYFGPGTRLTVL.

This chain's CDR3 is CASSVRDSKSESPLHF. DNA for the CDR3: TGTGCCAGCAGTGTCCGGGACTCCAAAAGTGAATCACCCCTCCACTTT. This chain joins TRBV2 and TRBJ1-6; D possibly corresponds to TRBD1 (5 bases). The V gene lost 4 bases and the J gene lost 10 bases, with 20 bases spanning the gap. Germline CDR1 and CDR2: SNHLY and FYNNEI. CDR3 length equals 16 residues.

This clone was counted only a few times. The chain links TRBV29-1 to TRBJ1-1; TRBD1 might be the D (5 bases). Per the germline V gene, CDR1 is SQVTM and CDR2 is ANQGSEA. The ends were cut back, 5 bases at V and 6 bases at J, with 13 bases in the middle. This CDR3 comprises 12 residues. CDR3 nucleotide sequence: TGCAGCGTTTCAGTGGGGGGGGCTGAAGCTTTCTTT. The encoded protein is CSVSVGGAEAFF.

The chain employs TRBV4-1 and TRBJ2-1, with 10 bases lining up with TRBD2. This CDR3 has 15 amino acids. CDR1 MGHRA and CDR2 YSYEKL come from the germline V gene. V lost 1 base, J lost 4 bases, and 1 base stayed unmatched. The CDR3 is CASSQGTSGYNEQFF. CDR3 bases: TGCGCCAGCAGCCAAGGGACTAGCGGTTACAATGAGCAGTTCTTC.

This chain uses TRBV10-3 with TRBJ2-1; 7 bases agree with TRBD1. The junction had 7 bases not matched to a gene; V was cut back by 4 bases and J by 1 base. Germline lookup yields CDR1 ENHRY and CDR2 SYGVKD. This CDR3 has 16 residues. CDR3 nucleotides: TGTGCCATCAGTGGCCGACAGGGAGCATCCTACAATGAGCAGTTCTTC. It translates to CAISGRQGASYNEQFF.

The chain joins TRBV19 to TRBJ1-5; D is possibly TRBD1 (6 bases). Trimming pared 5 bases from V and 1 base from J, leaving 9 bases between. Germline assignment: CDR1 LNHDA and CDR2 SQIVND (reference sequence). CDR3 length equals 14 residues. CDR3 sequence reads: CASSYRESNQPQHF. The CDR3, as DNA: TGTGCCAGTAGTTACAGGGAGAGCAATCAGCCCCAGCATTTT.

The chain joins TRBV5-4 to TRBJ2-7; 9 bases agree with TRBD1. Germline-derived CDR1 and CDR2 are SGHNT and YYREEE (reference sequence). V shed 4 bases, J shed 7 bases, and the junction held 9 bases outside the gene matches. The length of the CDR3 is 14 residues. The CDR3 here is CASSGIQGAKEQYF. DNA of the CDR3: TGTGCCAGCAGCGGGATACAGGGGGCGAAGGAGCAGTACTTC.

The J gene is TRBJ1-1, the V gene TRBV2; 12 bases match TRBD1. With 5 bases clipped from V and 4 bases from J, the junction kept 2 bases outside the gene matches. There are 14 residues in the CDR3. Germline V gives CDR1 SNHLY, CDR2 FYNNEI. The CDR3 is CASSTGQGATEAFF. In DNA, the CDR3 is TGTGCCAGCAGTACGGGACAGGGGGCCACTGAAGCTTTCTTT.

The chain recombines TRBV7-2 with TRBJ2-3; tentatively, D is TRBD2 (6 bases). The V gene lost 5 bases and the J gene lost 5 bases, with 14 bases spanning the gap. This CDR3 comprises 14 residues. CDR1 and CDR2 from the germline V gene are SGHTA and FQGNSA. The CDR3 spells CASSKGLRVDTQYF. CDR3 DNA sequence: TGTGCCAGCAGCAAGGGACTCAGGGTAGATACGCAGTATTTT.

The V call is TRBV24-1, the J call TRBJ2-2, with D possibly TRBD2 on 6 matching bases. The CDR3 is made up of 14 amino acids. The V end lost 7 bases, the J end lost 1 base, and 9 bases lay between the germline ends. Germline lookup yields CDR1 KGHDR and CDR2 SFDVKD. CDR3 in amino acids: CATRGTLNTGELFF. In DNA, the CDR3 is TGTGCCACCAGGGGGACTTTGAACACCGGGGAGCTGTTTTTT.

The chain has TRBV3-1 (or the pseudogene TRBV3-2) and TRBJ2-2, with TRBD2 matching over 14 bases. V was pared by 0 bases and J by 4 bases, with 7 bases of the junction left unmatched. From germline, CDR1 is LGHDT and CDR2 YNNKEL (reference sequence). The CDR3 is 19 amino acids. CDR3 nucleotide sequence: TGTGCCAGCAGCCAAGACGGACAGGGACTAGCGGGAGCCACCGGGGAGCTGTTTTTT. Its protein product is CASSQDGQGLAGATGELFF.

This rearrangement joins TRBV24-1 to TRBJ2-3, with D tentatively TRBD1 (6 bases). Germline V lookup: CDR1 KGHDR, CDR2 SFDVKD. The V end was cut by 5 bases, the J end by 5 bases, with 16 bases between. The CDR3 has 15 residues. This CDR3 is CATSAPGRGGDTQYF. Written as DNA, the CDR3 is TGTGCCACCAGTGCCCCGGGACGAGGGGGAGATACGCAGTATTTT.

The rearrangement uses TRBV14 and TRBJ2-7; 10 bases match TRBD2. This CDR3 is 16 amino acids long. Per the germline V gene, CDR1 is SGHDN and CDR2 is FVKESK. Unmatched junction bases numbered 5, after V lost 1 base and J lost 2 bases. DNA of the CDR3: TGTGCCAGCAGCCAAGTGATCAGCGGGAGGGCCTACGAGCAGTACTTC. It codes for CASSQVISGRAYEQYF. The full variable domain, rest sourced from reference TRBV14 and TRBJ2-7, is EAGVTQFPSHSVIEKGQTVTLRCDPISGHDNLYWYRRVMGKEIKFLLHFVKESKQDESGMPNNRFLAERTGGTYSTLKVQPAELEDSGVYFCASSQVISGRAYEQYFGPGTRLTVT.

The chain is built from TRBV25-1 and TRBJ2-1, with D possibly TRBD1 on 6 matching bases. Between the trimmed V and J ends, which lost 7 bases and 5 bases, there was a span of 15 bases. Germline lookup yields CDR1 MGHDK and CDR2 SYGVNS. This CDR3 spans 14 amino acids. The CDR3 coding sequence is TGTGCCAGCACAGGGGCTGGTTCGGACAATGAGCAGTTCTTC. This codes for CASTGAGSDNEQFF. The full variable domain, rest sourced from reference TRBV25-1 and TRBJ2-1, is EADIYQTPRYLVIGTGKKITLECSQTMGHDKMYWYQQDPGMELHLIHYSYGVNSTEKGDLSSESTVSRIRTEHFPLTLESARPSHTSQYLCASTGAGSDNEQFFGPGTRLTVL.

This sequence joins TRBV29-1 and TRBJ1-1, with 7 bases aligning to TRBD1. The CDR3 sequence is 13 residues long. Losses at the gene ends were 4 bases for V and 1 base for J; bases not matched to a gene: 3. The germline gives CDR1 SQVTM, CDR2 ANQGSEA. This CDR3 reads CSVGQGPNTEAFF. For the CDR3, the DNA is TGCAGCGTTGGACAGGGCCCGAACACTGAAGCTTTCTTT.